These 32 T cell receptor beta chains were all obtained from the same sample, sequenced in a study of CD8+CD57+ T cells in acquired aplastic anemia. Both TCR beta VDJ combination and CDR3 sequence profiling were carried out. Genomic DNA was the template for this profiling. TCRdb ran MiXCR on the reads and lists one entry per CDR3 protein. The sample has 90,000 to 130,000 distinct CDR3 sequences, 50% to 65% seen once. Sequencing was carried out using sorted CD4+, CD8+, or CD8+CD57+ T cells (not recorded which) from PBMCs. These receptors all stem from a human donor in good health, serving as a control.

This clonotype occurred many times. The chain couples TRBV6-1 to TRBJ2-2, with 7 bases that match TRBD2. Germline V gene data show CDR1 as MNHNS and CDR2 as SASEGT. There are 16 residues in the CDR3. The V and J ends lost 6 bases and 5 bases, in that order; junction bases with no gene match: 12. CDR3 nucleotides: TGTGCCAGCAGAGTTGTAACGGGGGGTCGGACCGGGGAGCTGTTTTTT. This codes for CASRVVTGGRTGELFF.

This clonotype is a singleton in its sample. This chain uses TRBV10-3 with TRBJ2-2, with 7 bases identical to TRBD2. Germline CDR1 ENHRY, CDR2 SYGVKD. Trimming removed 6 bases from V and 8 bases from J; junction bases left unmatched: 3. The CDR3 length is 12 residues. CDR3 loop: CAIRSGEGELFF. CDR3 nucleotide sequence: TGTGCCATCAGGAGCGGGGAGGGGGAGCTGTTTTTT.

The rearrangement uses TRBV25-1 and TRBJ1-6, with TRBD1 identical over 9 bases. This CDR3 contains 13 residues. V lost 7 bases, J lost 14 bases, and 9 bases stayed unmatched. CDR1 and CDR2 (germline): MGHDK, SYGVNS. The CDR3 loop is CASTDRGRSALHF. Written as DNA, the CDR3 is TGTGCCAGCACGGACAGGGGTCGGTCAGCCCTCCACTTT.

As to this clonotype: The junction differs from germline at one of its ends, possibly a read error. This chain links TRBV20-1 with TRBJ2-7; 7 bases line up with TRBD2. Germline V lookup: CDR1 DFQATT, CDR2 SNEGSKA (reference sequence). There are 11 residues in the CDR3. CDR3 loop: CSARGGGNWSF. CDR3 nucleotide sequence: TGCAGTGCTAGAGGGGGGGGGAATTGGAGTTTC.

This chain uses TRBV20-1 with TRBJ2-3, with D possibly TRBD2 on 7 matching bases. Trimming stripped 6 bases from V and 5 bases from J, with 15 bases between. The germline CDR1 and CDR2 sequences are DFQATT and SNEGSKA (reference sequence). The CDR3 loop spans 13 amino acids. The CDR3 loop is CSAYRGAGDTQYF. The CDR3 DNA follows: TGCAGTGCCTACCGGGGGGCAGGAGATACGCAGTATTTT.

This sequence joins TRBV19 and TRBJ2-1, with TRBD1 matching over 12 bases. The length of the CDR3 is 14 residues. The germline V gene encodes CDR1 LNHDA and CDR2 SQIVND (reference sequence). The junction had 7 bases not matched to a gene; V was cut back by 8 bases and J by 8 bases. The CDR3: CASAPGQGAYEQFF. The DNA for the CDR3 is TGTGCCAGTGCGCCGGGACAGGGGGCTTATGAGCAGTTCTTC.

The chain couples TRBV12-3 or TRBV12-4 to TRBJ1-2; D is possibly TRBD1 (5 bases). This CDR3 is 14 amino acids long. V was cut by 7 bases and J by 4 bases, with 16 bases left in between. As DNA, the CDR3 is TGTGCCAGCACCCACGCTGCAGGGACCTATGGCTACACCTTC. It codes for CASTHAAGTYGYTF.

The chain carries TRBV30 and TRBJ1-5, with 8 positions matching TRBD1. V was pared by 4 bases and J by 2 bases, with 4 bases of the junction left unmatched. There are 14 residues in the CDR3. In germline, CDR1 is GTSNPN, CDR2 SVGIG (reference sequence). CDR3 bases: TGTGCCTGGACCCCGGGACAGGGCAATCAGCCCCAGCATTTT. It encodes CAWTPGQGNQPQHF.

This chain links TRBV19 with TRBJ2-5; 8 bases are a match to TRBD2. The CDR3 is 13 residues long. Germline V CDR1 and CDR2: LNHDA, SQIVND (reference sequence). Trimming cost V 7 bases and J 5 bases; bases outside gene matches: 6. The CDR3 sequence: CASTTGGQETQYF. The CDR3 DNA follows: TGTGCCAGTACCACGGGGGGGCAGGAGACCCAGTACTTC.

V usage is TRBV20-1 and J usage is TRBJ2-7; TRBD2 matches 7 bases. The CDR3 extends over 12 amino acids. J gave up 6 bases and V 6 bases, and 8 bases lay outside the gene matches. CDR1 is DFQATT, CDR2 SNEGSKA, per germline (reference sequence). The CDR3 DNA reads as TGCAGTGCCCCTGCGCGGGGGTCCGAGCAGTACTTC. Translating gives CSAPARGSEQYF.

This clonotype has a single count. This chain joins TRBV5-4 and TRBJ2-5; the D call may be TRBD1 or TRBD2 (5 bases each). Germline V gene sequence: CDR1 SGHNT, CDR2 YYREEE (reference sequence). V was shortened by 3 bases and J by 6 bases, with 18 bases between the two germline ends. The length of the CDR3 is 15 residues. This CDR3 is CASSSDMEAGKTQYF. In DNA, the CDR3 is TGTGCCAGCAGCTCGGACATGGAGGCCGGAAAGACCCAGTACTTC.

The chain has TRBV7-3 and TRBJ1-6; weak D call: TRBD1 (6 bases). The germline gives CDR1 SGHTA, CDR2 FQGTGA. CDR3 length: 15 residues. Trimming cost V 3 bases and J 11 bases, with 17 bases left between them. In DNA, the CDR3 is TGTGCCAGCAGCTTGACAGGCGGTGGGGAACCACCCCTCCACTTT. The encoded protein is CASSLTGGGEPPLHF.

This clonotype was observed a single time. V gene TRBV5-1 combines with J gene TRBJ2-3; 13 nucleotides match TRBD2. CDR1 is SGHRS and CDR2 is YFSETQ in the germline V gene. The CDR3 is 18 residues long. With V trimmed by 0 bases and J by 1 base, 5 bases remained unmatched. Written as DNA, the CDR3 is TGCGCCAGCAGCTTGGTGGGACTAGCGGGAACCCGCACAGATACGCAGTATTTT. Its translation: CASSLVGLAGTRTDTQYF.

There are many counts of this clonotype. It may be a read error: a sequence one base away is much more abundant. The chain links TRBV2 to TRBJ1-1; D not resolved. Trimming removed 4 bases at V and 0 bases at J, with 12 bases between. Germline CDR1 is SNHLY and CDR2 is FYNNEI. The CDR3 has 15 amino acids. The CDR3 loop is CASSGQEPMNTEAFF. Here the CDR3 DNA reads TGTGCCAGCAGTGGTCAAGAGCCGATGAACACTGAAGCTTTCTTT.

In DNA form, the CDR3 reads TGCGCCAGCAGTGAGTCGACTAGAGGAGATACGCAGTATTTT. It codes for CASSESTRGDTQYF. The rearrangement uses TRBV10-2 and TRBJ2-3; D is possibly TRBD2 (6 bases). Germline V CDR1 and CDR2: WSHSY, SAAADI. The CDR3 is made up of 14 amino acids. V lost 0 bases, J lost 5 bases, and 9 bases lay in between.

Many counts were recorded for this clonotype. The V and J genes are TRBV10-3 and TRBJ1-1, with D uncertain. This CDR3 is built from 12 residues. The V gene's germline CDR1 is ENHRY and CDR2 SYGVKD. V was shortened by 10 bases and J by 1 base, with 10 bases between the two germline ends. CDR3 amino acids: CATSEGNTEAFF. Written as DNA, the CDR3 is TGTGCCACCTCCGAAGGGAACACTGAAGCTTTCTTT.

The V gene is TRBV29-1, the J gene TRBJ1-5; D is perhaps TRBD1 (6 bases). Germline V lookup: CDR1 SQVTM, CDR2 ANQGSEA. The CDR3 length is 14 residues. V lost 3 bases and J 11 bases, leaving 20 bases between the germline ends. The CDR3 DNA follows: TGCAGCGTTGAGCTAGCGGGGGGGCCGGAGACCCAGCATTTT. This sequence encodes CSVELAGGPETQHF.

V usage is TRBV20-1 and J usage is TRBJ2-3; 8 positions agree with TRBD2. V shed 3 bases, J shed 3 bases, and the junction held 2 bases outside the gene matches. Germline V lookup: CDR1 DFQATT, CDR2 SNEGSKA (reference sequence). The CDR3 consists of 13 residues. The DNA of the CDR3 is TGCAGTGCTAGCGGGGGGGATACAGATACGCAGTATTTT. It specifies CSASGGDTDTQYF.

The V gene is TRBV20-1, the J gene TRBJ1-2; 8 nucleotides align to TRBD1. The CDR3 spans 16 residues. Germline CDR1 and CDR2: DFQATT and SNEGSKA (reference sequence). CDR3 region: CRVRGTGAFEWDGYTF. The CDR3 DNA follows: TGCCGTGTAAGAGGGACAGGCGCGTTCGAATGGGATGGCTACACCTTC.

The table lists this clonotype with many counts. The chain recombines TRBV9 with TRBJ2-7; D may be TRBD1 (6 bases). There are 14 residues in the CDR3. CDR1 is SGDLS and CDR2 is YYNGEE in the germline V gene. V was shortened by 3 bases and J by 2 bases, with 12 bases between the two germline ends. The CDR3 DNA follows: TGTGCCAGCAGCGACACGGACAGTGCCTACGAGCAGTACTTC. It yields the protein CASSDTDSAYEQYF.

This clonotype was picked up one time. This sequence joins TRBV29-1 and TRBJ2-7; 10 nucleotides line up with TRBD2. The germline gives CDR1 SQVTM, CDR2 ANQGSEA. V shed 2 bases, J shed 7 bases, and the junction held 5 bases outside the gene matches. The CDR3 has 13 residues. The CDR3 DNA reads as TGCAGCGTTGAATTAGCGGGGGGCCAGGAGCAGTACTTC. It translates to CSVELAGGQEQYF.

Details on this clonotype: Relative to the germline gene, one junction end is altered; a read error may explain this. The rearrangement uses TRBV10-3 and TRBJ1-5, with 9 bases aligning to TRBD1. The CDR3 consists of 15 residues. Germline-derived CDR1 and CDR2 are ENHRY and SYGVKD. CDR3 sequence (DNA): TGTGCCATCAGTGGTGGACAGGGGTTGGGGCAGCCCCAACATTTT. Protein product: CAISGGQGLGQPQHF.

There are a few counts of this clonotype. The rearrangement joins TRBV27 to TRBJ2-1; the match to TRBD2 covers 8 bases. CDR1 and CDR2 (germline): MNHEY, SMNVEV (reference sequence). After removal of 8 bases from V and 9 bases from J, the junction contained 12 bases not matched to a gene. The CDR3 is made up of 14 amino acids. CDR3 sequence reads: CASGPGGGLSEQFF. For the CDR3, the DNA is TGTGCCAGCGGTCCTGGCGGGGGGCTTAGTGAGCAGTTCTTC.

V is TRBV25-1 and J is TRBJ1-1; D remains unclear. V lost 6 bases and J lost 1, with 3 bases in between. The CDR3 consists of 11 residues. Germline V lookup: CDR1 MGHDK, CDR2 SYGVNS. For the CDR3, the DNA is TGTGCCAGCAGATGGAACACTGAAGCTTTCTTT. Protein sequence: CASRWNTEAFF. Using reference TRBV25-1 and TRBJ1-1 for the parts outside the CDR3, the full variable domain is EADIYQTPRYLVIGTGKKITLECSQTMGHDKMYWYQQDPGMELHLIHYSYGVNSTEKGDLSSESTVSRIRTEHFPLTLESARPSHTSQYLCASRWNTEAFFGQGTRLTVV.

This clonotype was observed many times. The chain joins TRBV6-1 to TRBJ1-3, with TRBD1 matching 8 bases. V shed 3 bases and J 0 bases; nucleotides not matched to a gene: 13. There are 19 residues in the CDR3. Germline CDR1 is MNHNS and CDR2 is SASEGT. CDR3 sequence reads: CASSDNTLDRDDSGNTIYF. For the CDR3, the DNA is TGTGCCAGCAGTGATAACACATTGGACAGGGATGACTCTGGAAACACCATATATTTT.

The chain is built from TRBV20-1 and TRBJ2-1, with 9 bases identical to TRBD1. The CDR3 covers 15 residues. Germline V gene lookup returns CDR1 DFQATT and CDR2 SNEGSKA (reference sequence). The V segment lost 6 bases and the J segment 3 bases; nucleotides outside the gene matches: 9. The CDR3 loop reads CSAMTGGSLYNEQFF. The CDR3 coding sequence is TGCAGTGCCATGACAGGGGGTAGTCTCTACAATGAGCAGTTCTTC.

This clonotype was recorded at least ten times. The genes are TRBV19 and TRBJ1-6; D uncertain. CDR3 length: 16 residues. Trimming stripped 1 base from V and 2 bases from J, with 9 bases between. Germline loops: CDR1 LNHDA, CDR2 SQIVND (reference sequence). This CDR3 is CASSIVYGPYNSPLHF. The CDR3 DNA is TGTGCCAGTAGTATAGTATACGGCCCCTATAATTCACCCCTCCACTTT. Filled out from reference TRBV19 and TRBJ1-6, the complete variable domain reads DGGITQSPKYLFRKEGQNVTLSCEQNLNHDAMYWYRQDPGQGLRLIYYSQIVNDFQKGDIAEGYSVSREKKESFPLTVTSAQKNPTAFYLCASSIVYGPYNSPLHFGNGTRLTVT.

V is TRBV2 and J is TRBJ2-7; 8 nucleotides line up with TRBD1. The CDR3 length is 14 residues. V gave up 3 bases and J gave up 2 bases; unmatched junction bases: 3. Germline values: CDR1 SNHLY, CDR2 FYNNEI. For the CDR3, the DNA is TGTGCCAGCAGTGAGCAGGGGGCGGCCTACGAGCAGTACTTC. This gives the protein CASSEQGAAYEQYF.

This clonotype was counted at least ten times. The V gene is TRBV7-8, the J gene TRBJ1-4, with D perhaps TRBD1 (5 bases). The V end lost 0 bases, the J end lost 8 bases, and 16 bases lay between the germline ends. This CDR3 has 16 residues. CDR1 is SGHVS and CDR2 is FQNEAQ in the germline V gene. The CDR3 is CASSLAWDATGEKLFF. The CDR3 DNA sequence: TGTGCCAGCAGCTTAGCTTGGGACGCAACGGGGGAAAAACTGTTTTTT.

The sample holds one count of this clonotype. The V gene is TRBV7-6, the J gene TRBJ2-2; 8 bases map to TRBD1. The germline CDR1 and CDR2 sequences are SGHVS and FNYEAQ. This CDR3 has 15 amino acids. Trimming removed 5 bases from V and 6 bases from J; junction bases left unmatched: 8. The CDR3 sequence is CASSPRQGLAGELFF. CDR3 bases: TGTGCCAGCAGCCCACGACAGGGGTTAGCCGGGGAGCTGTTTTTT.

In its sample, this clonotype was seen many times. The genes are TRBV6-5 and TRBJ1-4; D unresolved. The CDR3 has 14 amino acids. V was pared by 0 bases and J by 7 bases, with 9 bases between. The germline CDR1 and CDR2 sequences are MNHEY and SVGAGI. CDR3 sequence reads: CASSYSKAGEKLFF. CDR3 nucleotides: TGTGCCAGCAGTTACTCAAAAGCGGGTGAAAAACTGTTTTTT.

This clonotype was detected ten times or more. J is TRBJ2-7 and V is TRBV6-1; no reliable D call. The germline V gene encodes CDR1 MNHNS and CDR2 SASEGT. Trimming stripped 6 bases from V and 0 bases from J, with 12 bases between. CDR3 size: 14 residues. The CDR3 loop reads CASSNTVSSYEQYF. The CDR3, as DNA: TGTGCCAGCAGCAACACGGTCAGCTCCTACGAGCAGTACTTC.